The source of this TCR beta chain is a study of brain T cells in children with intractable seizures. The table came from immunoSEQ multiplex PCR; TCRdb's copy has only in-frame clones and leaves some out. The repertoire holds under 4,000 clones, with over 60% as singletons. Comment on this clone: Antigen: not known.

Points from the study as a whole: Each case's top public CDR3 resembled known HCMV, EBV or influenza A CDR3s.

V lost 4 bases and J lost 6, with 19 bases in between. The CDR3 covers 16 residues. Germline loops: CDR1 MNHNS, CDR2 SASEGT. Sequencing was limited to surgery cases with top T cell transcript signatures in brain tissue. Before surgery, patients took at least one anti-epileptic drug. The gene calls are TRBV6-1 and TRBJ1-5; D gene uncertain. The TCR sequence derives from a girl aged 2 to 9 with Rasmussen encephalitis and intractable seizures. Source: resected brain tissue, taken at surgery. The CDR3 loop reads CASSVSLSPMVQPQHF. CDR3 DNA sequence: TGTGCCAGCAGTGTCTCTCTCTCCCCAATGGTTCAGCCCCAGCATTTT.